This paragraph covers one TCR beta chain sequence. The antigen is undetermined. The V gene's germline CDR1 is SGHDT and CDR2 YYEEEE. Unmatched junction bases numbered 2, after V lost 4 bases and J lost 2 bases. The CDR3 contains 15 residues. These data belong to a study of shared clonotypes between healthy human individuals. Deep was the level at which the assay was run. Assay: immunoSEQ multiplex PCR; the TCRdb copy retains only in-frame clones and omits some. The data hold about 2 million clones, with 90% to 95% observed a single time. General study findings and limits: For naive CD4 cells, roughly 4.6% of clonotypes were shared across a handful of donors.

The receptor was derived from a man between 18 and 29 years old in good health. The V gene is TRBV5-6, the J gene TRBJ2-5; 13 positions agree with TRBD2. Material for sequencing was naive CD4+ T cells sorted from blood. Subset of the sample: CD45RA+ positively selected. The CDR3 region is CASSTSGGAQETQYF. For the CDR3, the DNA is TGTGCCAGCAGCACTAGCGGGGGGGCACAAGAGACCCAGTACTTC.